The 21 T cell receptor beta chains reported below all come from one sample, sequenced in a study of shared clonotypes between healthy human individuals. The assay was immunoSEQ multiplex PCR, and TCRdb's table has in-frame clones only and misses some. The sample records around 620,000 clones, around 95% being singletons. CD45RO-negative CD8 cells positively selected for CCR7 made up the naive population, which excluded terminally differentiated effector memory CD45RA+ cells. Sample: naive CD8+ T cells sorted from blood. The receptors come from a woman aged 30 to 39 in good health.

The J gene is TRBJ2-4, the V gene TRBV11-2; D not certain. V lost 5 bases, J lost 0 bases, and 11 bases lay in between. CDR1 is SGHAT, CDR2 FQNNGV, per germline. The CDR3 extends over 15 amino acids. The CDR3 DNA reads as TGTGCCAGCAGCCCAACTCAGTTAGCCAAAAACATTCAGTACTTC. Protein product: CASSPTQLAKNIQYF.

The chain combines TRBV28 with TRBJ2-3, with TRBD2 identical over 7 bases. V shed 3 bases, J shed 3 bases, and the junction held 9 bases outside the gene matches. CDR1 MDHEN and CDR2 SYDVKM come from the germline V gene. There are 16 residues in the CDR3. CDR3 in DNA: TGTGCCAGCAGTTTTCTTGGCGGGAGCACTACAGATACGCAGTATTTT. Protein product: CASSFLGGSTTDTQYF.

The chain is built from TRBV5-1 and TRBJ2-7; the D is unclear. Germline V gene lookup returns CDR1 SGHRS and CDR2 YFSETQ. The CDR3 is 14 residues long. The V and J ends lost 2 bases and 3 bases respectively, with 12 bases between them. DNA of the CDR3: TGCGCCAGCAGCTTCGACGGTGGTGGCTACGAGCAGTACTTC. This codes for CASSFDGGGYEQYF.

J is TRBJ1-2 and V is TRBV5-1; no clear D. The germline V and J ends were trimmed by 0 bases and 3 bases, with 12 bases remaining between them. Germline V gene sequence: CDR1 SGHRS, CDR2 YFSETQ. The CDR3 sequence is 15 residues long. CDR3 region: CASSLDRQVDYGYTF. For the CDR3, the DNA is TGCGCCAGCAGCTTGGATAGGCAGGTGGACTATGGCTACACCTTC.

This clone showed up just a few times. This chain links TRBV25-1 with TRBJ1-1; D gene unclear. The germline gives CDR1 MGHDK, CDR2 SYGVNS. This CDR3 spans 13 amino acids. V was clipped by 4 bases and J by 3 bases, with 9 bases between them. The CDR3: CASSGGFHTEAFF. DNA for the CDR3: TGTGCCAGCAGTGGCGGGTTCCACACTGAAGCTTTCTTT.

The chain has TRBV5-6 and TRBJ1-1; the D gene is possibly TRBD1 (6 bases). Germline V lookup: CDR1 SGHDT, CDR2 YYEEEE. The CDR3 contains 14 residues. V lost 6 bases and J 5 bases, leaving 17 bases between the germline ends. The CDR3 DNA is TGTGCCAGCATCATACAGGGAGTAGGGACTGAAGCTTTCTTT. Its protein is CASIIQGVGTEAFF.

The chain employs TRBV4-1 and TRBJ1-1, with 12 bases identical to TRBD1. CDR1 is MGHRA and CDR2 is YSYEKL in the germline V gene. Unmatched junction bases numbered 11, after V lost 1 base and J lost 8 bases. This CDR3 has 17 amino acids. The CDR3 DNA reads as TGCGCCAGCAGCCAAGGCTACGGTACCGGGACAGGGGGCGAAGCTTTCTTT. As protein: CASSQGYGTGTGGEAFF.

J is TRBJ1-2 and V is TRBV4-1; 8 nucleotides align to TRBD1. Germline values: CDR1 MGHRA, CDR2 YSYEKL. This CDR3 has 14 amino acids. The junction had 2 bases not matched to a gene; V was cut back by 2 bases and J by 3 bases. CDR3 DNA sequence: TGCGCCAGCAGCCAACGGACAGGGTACTATGGCTACACCTTC. Translation gives CASSQRTGYYGYTF.

V usage is TRBV2 and J usage is TRBJ2-5, with 9 bases that match TRBD2. CDR1 is SNHLY and CDR2 is FYNNEI in the germline V gene. There are 14 residues in the CDR3. Losses at the gene ends were 6 bases for V and 5 bases for J; bases not matched to a gene: 7. The CDR3 nucleotides read TGTGCCAGCAGAGGGGGACTAGCCCGGGAGACCCAGTACTTC. It encodes CASRGGLARETQYF.

J is TRBJ2-1 and V is TRBV27; D remains unclear. The CDR3 is 14 residues long. CDR1 is MNHEY, CDR2 SMNVEV, per germline (reference sequence). The V and J ends lost 3 bases and 2 bases respectively, with 8 bases between them. The CDR3 region is CASSLERAYNEQFF. The CDR3 DNA sequence: TGTGCCAGCAGTTTGGAAAGGGCCTACAATGAGCAGTTCTTC.

As concerns this clone: A much bigger clone sits one base away, suggesting this may be a read error. The rearrangement links TRBV5-6 to TRBJ2-7, with 9 bases identical to TRBD1. Trimming took 4 bases from V and 3 from J; bases not matched to a gene: 5. The germline V gene encodes CDR1 SGHDT and CDR2 YYEEEE. The CDR3 is made up of 14 amino acids. The CDR3 region is CASSAGTGSYEQYF. The CDR3 DNA is TGTGCCAGCAGCGCCGGGACAGGGAGCTACGAGCAGTACTTC. The full variable domain, with the rest looked up from reference TRBV5-6 and TRBJ2-7, is DAGVTQSPTHLIKTRGQQVTLRCSPKSGHDTVSWYQQALGQGPQFIFQYYEEEERQRGNFPDRFSGHQFPNYSSELNVNALLLGDSALYLCASSAGTGSYEQYFGPGTRLTVT.

A single count supports this clone. This chain connects TRBV14 to TRBJ2-6, with 7 bases matching TRBD1. Trimming at V came to 2 bases and at J to 3 bases, leaving 10 bases not matched to a gene. Germline lookup yields CDR1 SGHDN and CDR2 FVKESK. The CDR3 is 18 residues long. This chain's CDR3 is CASSQTQTGLYGANVLTF. CDR3 in DNA: TGTGCCAGCAGCCAAACCCAGACAGGGTTGTATGGGGCCAACGTCCTGACTTTC.

This sequence joins TRBV11-2 and TRBJ1-1; a possible D gene is TRBD1 (6 bases). This CDR3 has 15 residues. Germline CDR1 and CDR2: SGHAT and FQNNGV. V lost 6 bases, J lost 0 bases, and 14 bases lay in between. CDR3 sequence reads: CASRHRVGMNTEAFF. The CDR3 DNA is TGTGCCAGCAGGCACAGGGTTGGGATGAACACTGAAGCTTTCTTT. Combining the CDR3 with reference TRBV11-2 and TRBJ1-1 gives the whole variable domain EAGVAQSPRYKIIEKRQSVAFWCNPISGHATLYWYQQILGQGPKLLIQFQNNGVVDDSQLPKDRFSAERLKGVDSTLKIQPAKLEDSAVYLCASRHRVGMNTEAFFGQGTRLTVV.

The chain employs TRBV5-6 and TRBJ2-7; unclear D gene. CDR1 and CDR2 (germline): SGHDT, YYEEEE. CDR3 size: 13 residues. Deletions cut 4 bases from V and 4 bases from J, with 12 bases between. The CDR3 here is CASSSPGPYEQYF. The CDR3 nucleotides read TGTGCCAGCAGCAGTCCGGGCCCGTACGAGCAGTACTTC.

V and J are TRBV28 and TRBJ1-2; the match to TRBD1 covers 8 bases. This CDR3 has 13 residues. V lost 5 bases, J lost 7 bases, and 6 bases stayed unmatched. From germline, CDR1 is MDHEN and CDR2 SYDVKM. CDR3 sequence: CASSTDRVFGYTF. The DNA for the CDR3 is TGTGCCAGCAGTACGGACAGGGTCTTTGGCTACACCTTC.

The chain joins TRBV7-8 to TRBJ2-5; TRBD1 agrees at 8 bases. Germline loops: CDR1 SGHVS, CDR2 FQNEAQ. Trimming at V came to 1 base and at J to 4 bases, leaving 14 bases not matched to a gene. The CDR3 is 18 residues long. The CDR3 spells CASSLGQGIIYVGETQYF. In DNA, the CDR3 is TGTGCCAGCAGCTTAGGACAGGGGATCATTTACGTGGGAGAGACCCAGTACTTC.

V gene TRBV28 combines with J gene TRBJ2-7; unclear D gene. Germline V gives CDR1 MDHEN, CDR2 SYDVKM. The CDR3 runs 14 residues. V was cut by 5 bases and J by 3 bases, with 14 bases left in between. CDR3 sequence (DNA): TGTGCCAGCAGTCTCCCCTCTTCCATCTACGAGCAGTACTTC. Amino acid sequence: CASSLPSSIYEQYF.

V gene TRBV7-9 combines with J gene TRBJ2-7; a possible D gene is TRBD2 (5 bases). The germline V and J ends were trimmed by 5 bases and 3 bases, with 17 bases remaining between them. The germline gives CDR1 SEHNR, CDR2 FQNEAQ (reference sequence). This CDR3 spans 15 amino acids. For the CDR3, the DNA is TGTGCCAGCAGCCCGGATCCGGGAACTTACTACGAGCAGTACTTC. Amino acid sequence: CASSPDPGTYYEQYF.

The CDR3 DNA reads TGTGCCAGCAGCCCTCCGGGACAGGACTACAATGAGCAGTTCTTC. Protein: CASSPPGQDYNEQFF. The V and J genes are TRBV5-4 and TRBJ2-1, with 8 bases identical to TRBD1. The germline V gene has CDR1 SGHNT and CDR2 YYREEE (reference sequence). Unmatched junction bases numbered 6, after V lost 4 bases and J lost 3 bases. The CDR3 covers 15 residues. Looking up the rest from reference TRBV5-4 and TRBJ2-1 gives the full variable domain: ETGVTQSPTHLIKTRGQQVTLRCSSQSGHNTVSWYQQALGQGPQFIFQYYREEENGRGNFPPRFSGLQFPNYSSELNVNALELDDSALYLCASSPPGQDYNEQFFGPGTRLTVL.

This rearrangement joins TRBV27 to TRBJ2-7; 14 nucleotides agree with TRBD2. The CDR3 sequence is 18 residues long. Losses at the gene ends were 6 bases for V and 3 bases for J; bases not matched to a gene: 13. CDR1 is MNHEY, CDR2 SMNVEV, per germline (reference sequence). CDR3 amino acids: CASSLRLAGGPVGYEQYF. CDR3 bases: TGTGCCAGCAGCCTAAGACTAGCGGGAGGGCCGGTTGGCTACGAGCAGTACTTC.

The chain has TRBV28 and TRBJ2-7, with 7 bases lining up with TRBD1. V dropped 0 bases and J dropped 3; count of bases not matched to a gene: 2. The CDR3 is 14 amino acids. Germline V gene data show CDR1 as MDHEN and CDR2 as SYDVKM. The CDR3 loop reads CASSLWGQYYEQYF. CDR3 nucleotides: TGTGCCAGCAGTTTATGGGGACAGTACTACGAGCAGTACTTC.